This T cell receptor beta chain was found in a study of molecular identifiers for immune sequencing clone quantification. Study information: In replicates, RNA from around 20,000 or 100,000 naive CD8 cells was divided five ways and four parts were sequenced.

Per germline, CDR1 SGDLS and CDR2 YYNGEE. Trimming left V 0 bases short and J 2 bases short, with 9 bases between. The CDR3 is 15 amino acids. A word on this clonotype: This may stem from a read error, because a much larger clone lies one nucleotide away.

One entry per CDR3 protein, called by TCRdb with MiXCR from the PCR reads. This sample has more than 450,000 distinct CDR3 sequences, with about a fifth found just once. The chain is built from TRBV9 and TRBJ2-1; possible D gene TRBD2, 5 bases. This receptor was identified in a human donor in good health. Some libraries in this study had Jurkat cell RNA spiked in. The sequenced sample was naive CD8+ T cells from blood, with Jurkat cell RNA spiked in. The subset here: FACS-sorted CD8+CD4-CCR7+CD45RA+ naive T cells. CDR3 in amino acids: CASSVGGWTYNEQFF. The DNA for the CDR3 is TGTGCCAGCAGCGTAGGCGGGTGGACCTACAATGAGCAGTTCTTC.